This T cell receptor (beta chain) was identified during a study of T cells expressing NK-cell markers. Overall study context: The study sequenced eight donors, seven HCMV-seropositive and one seronegative.

5'RACE template switching with UMIs produced the TCR beta cDNA. TCRdb re-called the 5' RACE reads; one entry per CDR3 protein, DNA not given. With 150,000 or so distinct CDR3 sequences in the sample, the ten largest clones hold around 35%. Germline V gene lookup returns CDR1 MGHRA and CDR2 YSYEKL. CDR3 length equals 16 residues. The chain employs TRBV4-1 and TRBJ2-1; the D call from TCRdb, TRBD2, cannot be confirmed without DNA. The sample was blood T cells: a sorted CD56 or NKG2C T cell subset, CD4+ or CD8+ T cells, or bulk PBMC T cells (not recorded which). The TCR originated in a woman between 45 and 60 years old in good health. The CDR3 sequence: CASSQTSGSYHNEQFF.